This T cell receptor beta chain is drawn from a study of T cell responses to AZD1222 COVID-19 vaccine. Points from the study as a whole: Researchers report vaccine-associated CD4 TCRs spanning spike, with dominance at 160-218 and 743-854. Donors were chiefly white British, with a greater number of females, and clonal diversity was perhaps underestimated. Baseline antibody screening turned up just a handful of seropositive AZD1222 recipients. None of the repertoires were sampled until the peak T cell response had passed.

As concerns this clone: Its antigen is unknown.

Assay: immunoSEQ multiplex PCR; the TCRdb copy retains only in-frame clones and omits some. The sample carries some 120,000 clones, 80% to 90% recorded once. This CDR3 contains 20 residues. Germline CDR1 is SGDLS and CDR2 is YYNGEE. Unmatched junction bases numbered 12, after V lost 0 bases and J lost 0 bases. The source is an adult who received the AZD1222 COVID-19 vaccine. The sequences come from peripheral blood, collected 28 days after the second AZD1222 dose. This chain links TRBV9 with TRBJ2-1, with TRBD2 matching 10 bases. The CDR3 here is CASSVEPLAGHLSSYNEQFF. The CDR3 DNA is TGTGCCAGCAGCGTAGAACCACTAGCGGGGCATCTTAGCTCCTACAATGAGCAGTTCTTC.